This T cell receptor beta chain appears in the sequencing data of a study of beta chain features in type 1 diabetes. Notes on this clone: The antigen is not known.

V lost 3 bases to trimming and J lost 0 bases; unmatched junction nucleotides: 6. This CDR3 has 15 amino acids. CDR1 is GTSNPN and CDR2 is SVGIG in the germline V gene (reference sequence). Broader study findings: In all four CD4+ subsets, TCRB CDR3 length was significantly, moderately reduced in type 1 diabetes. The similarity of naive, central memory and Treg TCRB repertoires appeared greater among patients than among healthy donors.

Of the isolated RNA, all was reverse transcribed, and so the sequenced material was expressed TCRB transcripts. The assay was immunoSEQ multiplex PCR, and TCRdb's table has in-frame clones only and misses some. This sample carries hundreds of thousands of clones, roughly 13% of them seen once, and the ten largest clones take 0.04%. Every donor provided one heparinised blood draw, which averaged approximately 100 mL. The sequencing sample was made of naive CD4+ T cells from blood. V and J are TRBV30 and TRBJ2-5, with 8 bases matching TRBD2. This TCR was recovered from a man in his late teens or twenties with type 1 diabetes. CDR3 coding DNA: TGTGCCTGGAGCATAGCGGGGAGGTACCAAGAGACCCAGTACTTC. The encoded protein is CAWSIAGRYQETQYF.